This entry concerns a single TCR beta chain. The antigen is undetermined. Repertoires were generated with immunoSEQ multiplex PCR, while TCRdb's copy carries only in-frame clones and drops some. The sample lists under 35,000 clones; around 92% were seen once. These data belong to a study of T cells in localized non-small cell lung cancer. Notes on the study in general: Heterogeneity remains possible because sequencing was limited to only one tumor region.

The V end lost 3 bases, the J end lost 4 bases, and 15 bases lay between the germline ends. CDR1 MNHEY and CDR2 SMNVEV come from the germline V gene (reference sequence). CDR3 length: 15 residues. This chain joins TRBV27 and TRBJ1-2; tentative D call: TRBD1 (5 bases). The sample consisted of peripheral blood, taken before any cancer treatment. The clonotype was recovered from a female donor at least 60 years old with stage I lung adenocarcinoma. The CDR3 bases are TGTGCCAGCAGTTTTTCCCAGGGTCTCGTCTATGGCTACACCTTC. Translating gives CASSFSQGLVYGYTF.